The rows below give T cell receptor beta chains drawn from one sample of a study of control samples from healthy donors and cancer patients. The data were produced by immunoSEQ multiplex PCR, yet TCRdb's version contains in-frame clones alone and is incomplete. The repertoire holds about 59,000 clones, with more than 90% as singletons. The sample consisted of PBMCs. The receptors were sampled from a man between 40 and 49 years old with colorectal cancer. CDR3s leave out the opening cysteine and the closing phenylalanine or tryptophan. Fields, in order: V gene, CDR3 protein.

TRBV9	ASSAEMNTEAF
TRBV27	ASSSIGTGEKTQY
TRBV5-8	ASRRDSYNSPLH
TRBV19	ASKGMDTGANVLT
TRBV19	ASSAMDTSNYGYT
TRBV6-4	ASSDRQGMVQY
TRBV19	ASTTSGRGLRGGELF
TRBV7-8	ASSPDLGQGFHEQY
TRBV24-1	ATAGTGGSTDTQY
TRBV4-1	ASSPGQGALGYT
TRBV15	ATSRDRTGTGELF
TRBV4-1	ASSRKPGQARTDTQY
TRBV6-5	ASNGRPAGTQY
TRBV5-4	ASSSGTSGGARNEQF
TRBV10-3	AISGGSGGDLIHNEQF
TRBV12-3/TRBV12-4	ASSVLDTQY
TRBV6-5	ASSYSGRGGSPLH
TRBV7-3	ASSGGHQETQY
TRBV19	ASSPIAGGGRPQH
TRBV19	ASSRQGVTEAF
TRBV19	ASSIKGQGVYEQY
TRBV5-4	ASSRDQETQY
TRBV7-9	ASSLSGAYEQY
TRBV18	ASSLGSNTEAF
TRBV5-4	ASREQGLRGYT
TRBV5-1	ASSLGRGPQEKLF
TRBV2	ASSALQGVGEQY
TRBV4-1	ASKLTSSYNSPLH
TRBV11-2	ASSYGTEAF
TRBV19	ASSFGPIYEQY
TRBV5-1	ASSQTGTNTGELF
TRBV7-9	ASRPTGAAIANEKLF
TRBV5-1	ASSLVAGNTGELF
TRBV3-1/TRBV3-2	ASSQGYGRVNTEAF